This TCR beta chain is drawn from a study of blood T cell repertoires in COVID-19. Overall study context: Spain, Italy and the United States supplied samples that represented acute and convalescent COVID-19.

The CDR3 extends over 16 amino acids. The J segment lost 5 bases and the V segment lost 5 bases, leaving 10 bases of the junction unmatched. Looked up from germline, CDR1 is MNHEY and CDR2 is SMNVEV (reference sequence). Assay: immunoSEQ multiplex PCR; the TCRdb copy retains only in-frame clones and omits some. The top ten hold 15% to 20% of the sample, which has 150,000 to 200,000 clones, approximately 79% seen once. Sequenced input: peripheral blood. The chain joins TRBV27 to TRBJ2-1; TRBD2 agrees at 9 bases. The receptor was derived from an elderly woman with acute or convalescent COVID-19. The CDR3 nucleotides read TGTGCCAGCAGTCCTCCCCGGGCTAGCGGGGACAATGAGCAGTTCTTC. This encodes CASSPPRASGDNEQFF.